This T cell receptor (beta chain) was recovered during a study of blood T cell repertoires in COVID-19. Overall study context: Spain, Italy and the United States supplied samples that represented acute and convalescent COVID-19.

J gave up 7 bases and V 3 bases, and 9 bases lay outside the gene matches. The length of the CDR3 is 14 residues. Per the germline V gene, CDR1 is DFQATT and CDR2 is SNEGSKA (reference sequence). Assay used: immunoSEQ multiplex PCR; TCRdb lists only in-frame clones, some missing. The top ten clones hold approximately 0.62% of a sample with roughly 160,000 clones, approximately 86% of them seen once. The sequenced sample consisted of peripheral blood. The sequence was obtained from a man aged 55 to 70 with COVID-19, enrolled during active disease. The chain is built from TRBV20-1 and TRBJ2-7; TRBD2 agrees at 10 bases. CDR3 DNA sequence: TGCAGTGCTAGTGTGTCTAGCGGGAGTACAGAGCAGTACTTC. This codes for CSASVSSGSTEQYF.